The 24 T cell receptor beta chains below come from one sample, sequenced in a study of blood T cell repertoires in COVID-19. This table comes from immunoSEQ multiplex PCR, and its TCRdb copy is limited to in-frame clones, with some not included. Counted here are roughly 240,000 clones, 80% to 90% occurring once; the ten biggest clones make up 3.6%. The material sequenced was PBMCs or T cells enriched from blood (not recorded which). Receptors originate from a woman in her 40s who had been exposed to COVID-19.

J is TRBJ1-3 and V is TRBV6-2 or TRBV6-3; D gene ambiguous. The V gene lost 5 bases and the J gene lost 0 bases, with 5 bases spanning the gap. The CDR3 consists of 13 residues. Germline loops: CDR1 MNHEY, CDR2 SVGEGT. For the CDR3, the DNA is TGTGCCAGCAGTGAGGACTCTGGAAACACCATATATTTT. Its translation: CASSEDSGNTIYF.

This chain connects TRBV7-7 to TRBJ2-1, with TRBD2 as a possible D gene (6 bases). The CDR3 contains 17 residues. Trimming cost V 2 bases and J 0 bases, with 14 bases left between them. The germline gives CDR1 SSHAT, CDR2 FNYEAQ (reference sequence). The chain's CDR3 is CASSLSVVTSSYNEQFF. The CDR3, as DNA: TGTGCCAGCAGCTTATCTGTTGTGACTAGCTCCTACAATGAGCAGTTCTTC. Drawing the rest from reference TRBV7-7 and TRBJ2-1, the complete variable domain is GAGVSQSPRYKVTKRGQDVTLRCDPISSHATLYWYQQALGQGPEFLTYFNYEAQPDKSGLPSDRFSAERPEGSISTLTIQRTEQRDSAMYRCASSLSVVTSSYNEQFFGPGTRLTVL.

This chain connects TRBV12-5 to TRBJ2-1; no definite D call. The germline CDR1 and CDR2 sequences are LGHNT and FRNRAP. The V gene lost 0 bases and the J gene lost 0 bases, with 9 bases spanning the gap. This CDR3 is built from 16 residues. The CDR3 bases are TGTGCTAGTGGTTTGGTTCTAGACCGCTCCTACAATGAGCAGTTCTTC. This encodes CASGLVLDRSYNEQFF.

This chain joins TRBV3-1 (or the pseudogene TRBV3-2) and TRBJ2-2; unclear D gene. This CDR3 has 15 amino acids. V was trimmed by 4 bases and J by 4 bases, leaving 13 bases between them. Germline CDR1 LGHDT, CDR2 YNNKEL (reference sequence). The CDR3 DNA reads TGTGCCAGCAGCCCCTTTGAACAGTCCACCGGGGAGCTGTTTTTT. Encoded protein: CASSPFEQSTGELFF.

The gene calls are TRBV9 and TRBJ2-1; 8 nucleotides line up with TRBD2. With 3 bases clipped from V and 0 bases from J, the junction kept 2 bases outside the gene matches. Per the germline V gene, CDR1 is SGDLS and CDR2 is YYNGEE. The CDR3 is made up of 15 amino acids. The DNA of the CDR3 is TGTGCCAGCAGCGGGACTAGCCGCTCCTACAATGAGCAGTTCTTC. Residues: CASSGTSRSYNEQFF.

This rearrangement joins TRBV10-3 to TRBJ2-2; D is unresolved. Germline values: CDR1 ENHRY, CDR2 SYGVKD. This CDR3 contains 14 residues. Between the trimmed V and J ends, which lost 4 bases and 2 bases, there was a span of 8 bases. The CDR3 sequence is CAISAQSNTGELFF. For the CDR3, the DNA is TGTGCCATCAGTGCACAGAGCAACACCGGGGAGCTGTTTTTT.

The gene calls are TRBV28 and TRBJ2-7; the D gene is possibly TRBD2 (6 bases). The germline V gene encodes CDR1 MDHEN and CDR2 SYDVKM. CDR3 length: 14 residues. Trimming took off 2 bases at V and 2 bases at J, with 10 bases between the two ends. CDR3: CASSLRDLPYEQYF. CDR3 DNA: TGTGCCAGCAGTTTACGGGACTTACCCTACGAGCAGTACTTC.

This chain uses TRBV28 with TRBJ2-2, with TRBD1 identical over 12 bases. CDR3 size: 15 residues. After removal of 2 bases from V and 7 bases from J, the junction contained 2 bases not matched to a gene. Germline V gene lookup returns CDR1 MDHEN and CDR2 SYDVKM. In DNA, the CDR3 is TGTGCCAGCAGTTTAGGGACAGGGGGCGGCGGGGAGCTGTTTTTT. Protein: CASSLGTGGGGELFF.

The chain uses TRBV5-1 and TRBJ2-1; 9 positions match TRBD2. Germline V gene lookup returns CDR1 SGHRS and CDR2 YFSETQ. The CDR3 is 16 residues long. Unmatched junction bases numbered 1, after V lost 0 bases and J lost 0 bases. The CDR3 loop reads CASSLGAGGSYNEQFF. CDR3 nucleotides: TGCGCCAGCAGCTTGGGAGCGGGGGGCTCCTACAATGAGCAGTTCTTC.

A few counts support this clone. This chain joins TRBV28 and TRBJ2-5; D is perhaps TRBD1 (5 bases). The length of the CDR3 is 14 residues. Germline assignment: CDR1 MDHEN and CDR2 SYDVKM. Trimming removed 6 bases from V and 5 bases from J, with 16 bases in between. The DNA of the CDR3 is TGTGCCAGCAGACCATCTGACAGACGGGAGACCCAGTACTTC. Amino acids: CASRPSDRRETQYF.

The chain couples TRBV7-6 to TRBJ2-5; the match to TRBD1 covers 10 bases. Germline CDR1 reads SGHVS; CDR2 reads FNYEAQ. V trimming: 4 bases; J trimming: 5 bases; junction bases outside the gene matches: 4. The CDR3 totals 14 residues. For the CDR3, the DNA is TGTGCCAGCAGCTGGGACAGGGGACAGGAGACCCAGTACTTC. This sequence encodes CASSWDRGQETQYF.

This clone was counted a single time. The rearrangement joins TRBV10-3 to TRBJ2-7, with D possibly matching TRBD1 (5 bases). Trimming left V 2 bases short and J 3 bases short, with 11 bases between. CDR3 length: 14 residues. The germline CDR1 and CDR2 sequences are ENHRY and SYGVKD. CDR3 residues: CAISEKGASYEQYF. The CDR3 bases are TGTGCCATCAGTGAGAAAGGGGCAAGCTACGAGCAGTACTTC.

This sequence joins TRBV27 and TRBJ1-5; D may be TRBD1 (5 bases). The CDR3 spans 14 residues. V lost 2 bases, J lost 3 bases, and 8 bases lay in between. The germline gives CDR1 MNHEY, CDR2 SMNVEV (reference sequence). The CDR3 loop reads CASSLDRLNQPQHF. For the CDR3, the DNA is TGTGCCAGCAGTTTAGACAGACTCAATCAGCCCCAGCATTTT.

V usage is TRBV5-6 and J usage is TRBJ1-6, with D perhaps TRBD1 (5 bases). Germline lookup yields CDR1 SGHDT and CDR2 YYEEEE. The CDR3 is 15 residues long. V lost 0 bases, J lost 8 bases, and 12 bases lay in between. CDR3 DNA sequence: TGTGCCAGCAGCTTGGGCAGGGCGCAATATTCACCCCTCCACTTT. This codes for CASSLGRAQYSPLHF.

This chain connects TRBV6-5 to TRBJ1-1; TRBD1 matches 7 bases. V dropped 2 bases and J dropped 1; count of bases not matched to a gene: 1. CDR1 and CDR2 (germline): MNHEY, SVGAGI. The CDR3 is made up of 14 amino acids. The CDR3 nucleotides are TGTGCCAGCAGTTACCGGACAGGGAACACTGAAGCTTTCTTT. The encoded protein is CASSYRTGNTEAFF.

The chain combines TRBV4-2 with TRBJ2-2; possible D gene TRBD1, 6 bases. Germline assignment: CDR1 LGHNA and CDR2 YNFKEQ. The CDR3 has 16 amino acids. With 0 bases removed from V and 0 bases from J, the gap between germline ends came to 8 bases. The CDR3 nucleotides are TGTGCCAGCAGCCAAGAGGGGACACCGAACACCGGGGAGCTGTTTTTT. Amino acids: CASSQEGTPNTGELFF.

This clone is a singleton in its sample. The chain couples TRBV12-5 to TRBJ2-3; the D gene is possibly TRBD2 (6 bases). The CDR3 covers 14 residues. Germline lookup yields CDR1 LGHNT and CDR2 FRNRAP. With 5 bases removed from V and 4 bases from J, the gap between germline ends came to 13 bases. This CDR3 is CASGIGGRADTQYF. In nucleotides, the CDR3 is TGTGCTAGTGGTATCGGGGGTCGTGCAGATACGCAGTATTTT.

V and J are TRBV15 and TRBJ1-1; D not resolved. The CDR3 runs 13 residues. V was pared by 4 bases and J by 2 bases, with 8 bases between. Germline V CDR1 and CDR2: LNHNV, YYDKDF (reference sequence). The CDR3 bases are TGTGCCACCAGCATTCAGGTTAACACTGAAGCTTTCTTT. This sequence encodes CATSIQVNTEAFF.

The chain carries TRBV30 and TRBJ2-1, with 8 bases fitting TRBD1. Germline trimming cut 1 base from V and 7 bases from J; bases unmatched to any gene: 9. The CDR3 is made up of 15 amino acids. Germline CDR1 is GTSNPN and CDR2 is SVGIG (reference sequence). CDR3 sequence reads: CAWSGYPGGLNEQFF. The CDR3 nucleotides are TGTGCCTGGAGTGGATATCCAGGGGGCTTAAATGAGCAGTTCTTC.

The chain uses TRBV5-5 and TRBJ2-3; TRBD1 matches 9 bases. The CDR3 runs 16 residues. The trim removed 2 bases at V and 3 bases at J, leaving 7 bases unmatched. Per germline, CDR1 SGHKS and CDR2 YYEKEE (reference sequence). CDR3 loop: CASSLYGTGSTDTQYF. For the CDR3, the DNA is TGTGCCAGCAGCTTATACGGGACAGGGAGTACAGATACGCAGTATTTT.

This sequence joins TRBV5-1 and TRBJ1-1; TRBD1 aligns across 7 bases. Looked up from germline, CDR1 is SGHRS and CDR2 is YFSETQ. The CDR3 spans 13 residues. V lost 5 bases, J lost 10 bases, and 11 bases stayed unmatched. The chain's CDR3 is CASRGGGPKGAFF. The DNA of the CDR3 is TGCGCCAGCAGAGGAGGGGGCCCGAAAGGAGCTTTCTTT.

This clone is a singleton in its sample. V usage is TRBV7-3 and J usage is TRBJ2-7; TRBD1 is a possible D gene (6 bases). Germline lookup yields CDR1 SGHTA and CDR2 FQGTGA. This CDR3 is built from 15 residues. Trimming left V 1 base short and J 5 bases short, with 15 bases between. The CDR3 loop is CASSLMGANLDEQYF. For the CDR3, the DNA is TGTGCCAGCAGCTTAATGGGGGCCAACCTCGACGAGCAGTACTTC.

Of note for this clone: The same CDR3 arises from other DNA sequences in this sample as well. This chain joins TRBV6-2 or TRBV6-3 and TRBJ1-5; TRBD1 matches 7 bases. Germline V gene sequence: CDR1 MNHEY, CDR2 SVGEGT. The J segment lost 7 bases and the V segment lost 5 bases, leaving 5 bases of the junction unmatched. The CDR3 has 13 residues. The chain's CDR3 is CASSDRDRQPQHF. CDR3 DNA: TGTGCCAGCAGTGACAGGGATCGACAGCCCCAGCATTTT.

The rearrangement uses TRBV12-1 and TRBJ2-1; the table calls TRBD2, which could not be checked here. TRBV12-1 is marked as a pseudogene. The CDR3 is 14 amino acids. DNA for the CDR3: TGTGCCAGCAGGCTAGCGGCGAACTACAATGAGCAGTTCTTC. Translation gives CASRLAANYNEQFF.